This T cell receptor (beta chain) was observed in a study of T cells in Graves' hyperthyroidism and ophthalmopathy. Across the study: The blood sample was taken at first diagnosis, before treatment began.

The germline V gene has CDR1 SGHAT and CDR2 FQDESV (reference sequence). The CDR3 totals 15 residues. The V and J ends lost 8 bases and 1 base, in that order; junction bases with no gene match: 7. Newly diagnosed hyperthyroidism patients aged 18 to 65 years had disease lasting under 2 months. Patients showing uncontrolled infection, other autoimmune disease, pregnancy or lactation were ineligible. The TCR beta CDR3 regions underwent amplification using RNA transcripts as the source. With the HTBI primer set, the TCR CDR3 went through a first round of RT-PCR. TCRdb fed the multiplex PCR reads into MiXCR, producing one record per CDR3 protein. The table has nearly 600,000 distinct CDR3 sequences, about 15% seen once.

This rearrangement joins TRBV11-1 to TRBJ2-2, with 7 bases identical to TRBD2. The TCR comes from a woman aged 25 to 45 with Graves' hyperthyroidism that later progressed to Graves' ophthalmopathy. The specimen sequenced was blood. This CDR3 reads CASAPSGVNTGELFF. CDR3 sequence (DNA): TGTGCCAGCGCACCTAGCGGCGTGAACACCGGGGAGCTGTTTTTT.